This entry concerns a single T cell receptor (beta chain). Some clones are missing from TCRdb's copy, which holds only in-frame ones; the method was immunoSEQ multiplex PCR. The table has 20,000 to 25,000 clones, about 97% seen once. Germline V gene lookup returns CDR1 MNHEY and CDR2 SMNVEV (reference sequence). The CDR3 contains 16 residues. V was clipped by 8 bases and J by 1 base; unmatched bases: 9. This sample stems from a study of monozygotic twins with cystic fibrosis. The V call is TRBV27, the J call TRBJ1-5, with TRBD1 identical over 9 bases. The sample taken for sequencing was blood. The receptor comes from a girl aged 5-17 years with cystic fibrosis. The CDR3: CASSPRDRDSNQPQHF. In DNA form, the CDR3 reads TGTGCCAGCTCTCCCCGGGACAGGGACAGCAATCAGCCCCAGCATTTT.